This entry lists 26 T cell receptor beta chains sequenced from one sample in a study of shared clonotypes between healthy human individuals. TCRdb keeps only in-frame clones here, not all; method: immunoSEQ multiplex PCR. There are a few million clones in the sample; just over 90% occur only once, and roughly 0.36% lies in the top ten. What was sequenced was naive CD4+ T cells from PBMCs. The subset: CD45RA+ positively selected. Receptors originate from a man between 18 and 35 years old in good health. Some clones in this sample may be carry-over from other donors' samples.

V usage is TRBV28 and J usage is TRBJ1-1; D is perhaps TRBD1 (5 bases). Trimming pared 1 base from V and 0 bases from J, leaving 9 bases between. This CDR3 comprises 15 residues. Germline CDR1 is MDHEN and CDR2 is SYDVKM. CDR3: CASSLSAGLNTEAFF. The CDR3 DNA is TGTGCCAGCAGTTTATCAGCAGGGCTGAACACTGAAGCTTTCTTT. Combining the CDR3 with reference TRBV28 and TRBJ1-1 gives the whole variable domain DVKVTQSSRYLVKRTGEKVFLECVQDMDHENMFWYRQDPGLGLRLIYFSYDVKMKEKGDIPEGYSVSREKKERFSLILESASTNQTSMYLCASSLSAGLNTEAFFGQGTRLTVV.

This chain uses TRBV7-8 with TRBJ2-3, with D possibly being TRBD2 (5 bases). The V end lost 6 bases, the J end lost 6 bases, and 19 bases lay between the germline ends. The germline V gene has CDR1 SGHVS and CDR2 FQNEAQ. This CDR3 has 15 amino acids. Written as DNA, the CDR3 is TGTGCCAGCAGTTATGGACTCAGGCAAGTGGATACGCAGTATTTT. Its protein product is CASSYGLRQVDTQYF.

The chain uses TRBV5-4 and TRBJ1-1; D call uncertain. The CDR3 is made up of 15 amino acids. CDR1 SGHNT and CDR2 YYREEE come from the germline V gene (reference sequence). V gave up 2 bases and J gave up 3 bases, with 14 bases separating them. The CDR3 DNA sequence: TGTGCCAGCAGCTTTCCGGCGGGCGGGGACACTGAAGCTTTCTTT. Translation gives CASSFPAGGDTEAFF.

The DNA for the CDR3 is TGTGCCAGCAGTTTTTCGACGGATTATCAGCCCCAGCATTTT. This codes for CASSFSTDYQPQHF. The gene calls are TRBV28 and TRBJ1-5; D is unresolved. The CDR3 has 14 residues. Germline V gene lookup returns CDR1 MDHEN and CDR2 SYDVKM. Trimming shortened V by 3 bases and J by 5 bases, and 11 bases separated the two germline ends.

The CDR3 spells CASSPRVNSPLHF. The CDR3, as DNA: TGTGCCAGCAGCCCACGAGTTAATTCACCCCTCCACTTT. The chain couples TRBV25-1 to TRBJ1-6; no clear D. Deletions cut 6 bases from V and 6 bases from J, with 9 bases between. This CDR3 region has 13 residues. Germline V gives CDR1 MGHDK, CDR2 SYGVNS.

The chain couples TRBV11-2 to TRBJ2-3; TRBD2 matches 8 bases. The trim removed 1 base at V and 4 bases at J, leaving 4 bases unmatched. In germline, CDR1 is SGHAT, CDR2 FQNNGV. The length of the CDR3 is 15 residues. The CDR3 reads CASSLGLAGPDTQYF. The CDR3 region has the DNA TGTGCCAGCAGCTTAGGCCTAGCGGGCCCAGATACGCAGTATTTT.

For this clone: Other nucleotide sequences in the sample specify the same CDR3. The V and J genes are TRBV20-1 and TRBJ2-5, with no clear D. Trimming took 7 bases from V and 4 from J, leaving 4 bases between them. Germline loops: CDR1 DFQATT, CDR2 SNEGSKA (reference sequence). The CDR3 length is 9 residues. CDR3 protein: CSVGETQYF. The CDR3 DNA reads as TGCAGTGTTGGAGAGACCCAGTACTTC.

The rearrangement joins TRBV4-1 to TRBJ1-3; the match to TRBD1 covers 11 bases. The ends lost 3 bases at V and 5 bases at J; junction bases unmatched: 6. The CDR3 is made up of 16 amino acids. Germline V gives CDR1 MGHRA, CDR2 YSYEKL. The CDR3 spells CASSQPGQGARNTIYF. In DNA, the CDR3 is TGCGCCAGCAGCCAGCCCGGACAGGGGGCGAGAAACACCATATATTTT.

To note about this clone: At the DNA level, this CDR3 is encoded by other sequences in the same sample as well. The chain couples TRBV6-5 to TRBJ1-2; D unclear. The germline gives CDR1 MNHEY, CDR2 SVGAGI. The V and J ends lost 3 bases and 2 bases respectively, with 7 bases between them. This CDR3 contains 13 residues. The CDR3 DNA reads TGTGCCAGCAGTTATGGGGTAAACTATGGCTACACCTTC. Protein product: CASSYGVNYGYTF.

This sequence joins TRBV14 and TRBJ2-7; either TRBD1 or TRBD2 may fit D (6 bases each). V shed 0 bases and J shed 6 bases, with 12 bases lying between them. Looked up from germline, CDR1 is SGHDN and CDR2 is FVKESK. The CDR3 has 14 residues. CDR3 in DNA: TGTGCCAGCAGCCAAGAATGGGGGGCCGCCGAGCAGTACTTC. Protein product: CASSQEWGAAEQYF.

The chain recombines TRBV10-3 with TRBJ2-1; D not certain. Trimming shortened V by 2 bases and J by 3 bases, and 8 bases separated the two germline ends. This CDR3 is 14 amino acids long. The germline gives CDR1 ENHRY, CDR2 SYGVKD. The CDR3 region is CAISEKGSYNEQFF. CDR3 bases: TGTGCCATCAGTGAGAAGGGCAGCTACAATGAGCAGTTCTTC.

This sequence joins TRBV28 and TRBJ1-3; tentatively, D is TRBD1 (6 bases). Trimming shortened V by 6 bases and J by 2 bases, and 11 bases separated the two germline ends. The V gene's germline CDR1 is MDHEN and CDR2 SYDVKM. The CDR3 runs 14 residues. The CDR3 spells CASRVPGAGNTIYF. The CDR3 DNA reads as TGTGCCAGCAGGGTTCCAGGGGCTGGAAACACCATATATTTT. Drawing the rest from reference TRBV28 and TRBJ1-3, the complete variable domain is DVKVTQSSRYLVKRTGEKVFLECVQDMDHENMFWYRQDPGLGLRLIYFSYDVKMKEKGDIPEGYSVSREKKERFSLILESASTNQTSMYLCASRVPGAGNTIYFGEGSWLTVV.

This sequence joins TRBV7-9 and TRBJ2-7; 8 bases are shared with TRBD1. This CDR3 region has 16 residues. Trimming at V came to 4 bases and at J to 2 bases, leaving 10 bases not matched to a gene. The germline V gene encodes CDR1 SEHNR and CDR2 FQNEAQ (reference sequence). The CDR3 DNA sequence: TGTGCCAGCAGCTATAGACGACAGGGGCAAGCCTACGAGCAGTACTTC. It codes for CASSYRRQGQAYEQYF.

The CDR3 nucleotides read TGTGCCACCAGCAGAATCCAGGGAGCGAGGAATGAAAAACTGTTTTTT. This encodes CATSRIQGARNEKLFF. The rearrangement joins TRBV15 to TRBJ1-4, with a possible D match to TRBD1 (5 bases). The germline V gene has CDR1 LNHNV and CDR2 YYDKDF (reference sequence). The CDR3 spans 16 residues. V dropped 2 bases and J dropped 5 bases, with 15 bases sitting between them.

This clone was counted once. The chain uses TRBV9 and TRBJ2-3; D could derive from TRBD1 or TRBD2 (5 bases each). Trimming removed 2 bases from V and 2 bases from J, with 12 bases in between. This CDR3 region has 15 residues. From germline, CDR1 is SGDLS and CDR2 YYNGEE. The CDR3, as DNA: TGTGCCAGCAGCGTCAGAGGGGAGTACACAGATACGCAGTATTTT. Amino acid sequence: CASSVRGEYTDTQYF.

The CDR3 region has the DNA TGTGCCAGCAGTCTACAGGGGAAGAATGAAAAACTGTTTTTT. This gives the protein CASSLQGKNEKLFF. This chain joins TRBV27 and TRBJ1-4; TRBD1 matches 7 bases. After removal of 5 bases from V and 5 bases from J, the junction contained 5 bases not matched to a gene. Per the germline V gene, CDR1 is MNHEY and CDR2 is SMNVEV (reference sequence). The CDR3 extends over 14 amino acids.

The chain employs TRBV5-4 and TRBJ1-2; weak D call: TRBD1 (6 bases). CDR1 and CDR2 from the germline V gene are SGHNT and YYREEE (reference sequence). The length of the CDR3 is 16 residues. V was cut by 1 base and J by 4 bases, with 17 bases left in between. The CDR3 loop is CASSLRGRGVGYGYTF. DNA of the CDR3: TGTGCCAGCAGCTTGAGGGGAAGGGGGGTCGGCTATGGCTACACCTTC.

This rearrangement joins TRBV28 to TRBJ1-2; possible D gene TRBD1, 6 bases. The length of the CDR3 is 14 residues. Germline values: CDR1 MDHEN, CDR2 SYDVKM. With 4 bases removed from V and 0 bases from J, the gap between germline ends came to 9 bases. CDR3 nucleotides: TGTGCCAGCAGTTGGAGGACAGCTAACTATGGCTACACCTTC. This encodes CASSWRTANYGYTF.

The chain couples TRBV28 to TRBJ1-2, with a possible D match to TRBD1 (5 bases). The CDR3 is 15 residues long. Germline CDR1 reads MDHEN; CDR2 reads SYDVKM. Trimming cost V 8 bases and J 5 bases, with 21 bases left between them. The CDR3 nucleotides are TGTGCCAGCTCACCTGGGCAGGGTTTTCGGTATGGCTACACCTTC. Translating it yields CASSPGQGFRYGYTF.

This clone was picked up one time. The gene calls are TRBV25-1 and TRBJ1-1; D gene unclear. V dropped 1 base and J dropped 6 bases, with 18 bases sitting between them. There are 16 residues in the CDR3. Germline CDR1 MGHDK, CDR2 SYGVNS. CDR3 region: CASSELGASSGAEAFF. CDR3 nucleotides: TGTGCCAGCAGTGAATTAGGAGCCAGCTCTGGGGCTGAAGCTTTCTTT.

This clone was counted a few times. The CDR3 here is CAIGKGPGSNTEAFF. The CDR3, as DNA: TGTGCCATCGGGAAGGGCCCAGGGTCGAACACTGAAGCTTTCTTT. The chain uses TRBV10-3 and TRBJ1-1; perhaps TRBD1 as D (5 bases). V shed 8 bases and J shed 1 base, with 17 bases lying between them. Germline assignment: CDR1 ENHRY and CDR2 SYGVKD. The CDR3 totals 15 residues.

This sequence joins TRBV5-4 and TRBJ1-2, with TRBD1 matching 10 bases. This CDR3 is 16 amino acids long. The V and J ends lost 4 bases and 7 bases, in that order; junction bases with no gene match: 13. CDR1 and CDR2 from the germline V gene are SGHNT and YYREEE (reference sequence). The CDR3 sequence: CASSPPPTGTGAGYTF. In DNA, the CDR3 is TGTGCCAGCAGCCCCCCCCCAACCGGGACAGGGGCTGGCTACACCTTC.

This chain joins TRBV5-1 and TRBJ2-1, with 11 nucleotides matching TRBD1. Germline V gene sequence: CDR1 SGHRS, CDR2 YFSETQ. The CDR3 runs to 14 residues. V lost 4 bases, J lost 6 bases, and 3 bases stayed unmatched. For the CDR3, the DNA is TGCGCCAGCAGCCCAGGGACAGGGGGCAATGAGCAGTTCTTC. Translation: CASSPGTGGNEQFF.

V gene TRBV6-6 combines with J gene TRBJ2-7; the match to TRBD2 covers 16 bases. V lost 4 bases to trimming and J lost 12 bases; unmatched junction nucleotides: 12. The germline V gene encodes CDR1 MNHNY and CDR2 SVGAGI (reference sequence). There are 16 residues in the CDR3. The CDR3: CASSSSGLAGGRWRYF. CDR3 in DNA: TGTGCCAGCAGTTCCTCGGGACTAGCGGGAGGGCGATGGCGGTACTTC.

This chain links TRBV4-1 with TRBJ1-4; tentative D call: TRBD1 (6 bases). This CDR3 has 16 amino acids. With 0 bases removed from V and 8 bases from J, the gap between germline ends came to 16 bases. In germline, CDR1 is MGHRA, CDR2 YSYEKL. CDR3 protein: CASSQDWAGVGEKLFF. The CDR3 coding sequence is TGCGCCAGCAGCCAAGATTGGGCAGGGGTGGGGGAAAAACTGTTTTTT.

The gene calls are TRBV19 and TRBJ1-5, with a weak D call TRBD1 (6 bases). The CDR3 extends over 16 amino acids. V was trimmed by 4 bases and J by 3 bases, leaving 16 bases between them. Looked up from germline, CDR1 is LNHDA and CDR2 is SQIVND (reference sequence). CDR3 residues: CASSRRLGQINQPQHF. CDR3 DNA sequence: TGTGCCAGTAGTAGGAGATTAGGACAGATCAATCAGCCCCAGCATTTT.